These 4 T cell receptor beta chains share one sample of origin, sequenced in a study of tumor-infiltrating lymphocytes in oesophageal squamous cell carcinoma. TCRdb re-analysed the PCR reads in MiXCR, keeping a single row per CDR3 protein. The sample shows around 9,300 distinct CDR3 sequences, less than 75% of them seen only once. The sequenced material came from esophageal tumor tissue. Receptor source: a female donor with esophageal squamous cell carcinoma.

The gene calls are TRBV28 and TRBJ2-3, with D uncertain. The V end lost 5 bases, the J end lost 3 bases, and 12 bases lay between the germline ends. Germline assignment: CDR1 MDHEN and CDR2 SYDVKM. The CDR3 covers 14 residues. The CDR3 here is CASSPLVVTDTQYF. The CDR3 DNA is TGTGCCAGCAGTCCCCTGGTGGTGACAGATACGCAGTATTTT.

This clonotype was counted only a few times. V and J are TRBV7-8 and TRBJ2-4, with 9 bases fitting TRBD1. The J call may be wrong; the DNA end is better matched by TRBJ2-7. Germline CDR1 and CDR2: SGHVS and FQNEAQ. The CDR3 has 16 residues. The CDR3 nucleotides read TGTGCCAGCAGCTTAGAAGCCTTGGACAGGGGTTACGAGCAGTACTTC. Protein product: CASSLEALDRGYEQYF.

On this clonotype: One end of the junction is discordant with germline, which a read error may explain. The V gene is TRBV7-2, the J gene TRBJ2-7; D is unclear. Germline V gene sequence: CDR1 SGHTA, CDR2 FQGNSA. This CDR3 contains 15 residues. The CDR3 is CASSDGTLPFSPLHF. The CDR3 DNA sequence: TGTGCCAGCAGCGACGGAACTCTTCCTTTTTCACCCCTCCACTTC.

CDR3 nucleotide sequence: TGTGCCAGCAGCCTGTCGGGAGCGGGAGATACGCAGTATTTT. Residues: CASSLSGAGDTQYF. The rearrangement uses TRBV7-2 and TRBJ2-3, with D maybe TRBD2 (6 bases). Trimming removed 5 bases at V and 5 bases at J, with 14 bases between. Germline CDR1 SGHTA, CDR2 FQGNSA. The CDR3 is made up of 14 amino acids.